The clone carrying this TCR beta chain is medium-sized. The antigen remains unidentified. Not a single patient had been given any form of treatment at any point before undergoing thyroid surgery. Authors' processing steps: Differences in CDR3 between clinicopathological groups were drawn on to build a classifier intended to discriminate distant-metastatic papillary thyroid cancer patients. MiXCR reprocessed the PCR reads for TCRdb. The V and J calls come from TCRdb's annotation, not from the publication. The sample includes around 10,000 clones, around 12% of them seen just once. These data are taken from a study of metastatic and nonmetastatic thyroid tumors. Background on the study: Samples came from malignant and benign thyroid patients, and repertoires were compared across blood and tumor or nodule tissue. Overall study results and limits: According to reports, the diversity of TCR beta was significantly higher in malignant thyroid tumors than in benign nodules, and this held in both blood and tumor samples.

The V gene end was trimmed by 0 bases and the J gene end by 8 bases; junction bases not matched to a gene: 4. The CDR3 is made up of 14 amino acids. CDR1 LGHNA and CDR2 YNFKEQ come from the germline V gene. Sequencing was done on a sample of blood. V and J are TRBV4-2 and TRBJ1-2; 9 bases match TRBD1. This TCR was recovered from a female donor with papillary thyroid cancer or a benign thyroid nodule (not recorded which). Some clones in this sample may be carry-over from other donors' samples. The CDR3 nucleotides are TGTGCCAGCAGCCAAGATGGGACAGGGAGCGGCTACACCTTC. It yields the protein CASSQDGTGSGYTF.